This section outlines one T cell receptor (beta chain) sequence together with its context. Its antigen remains unidentified. Unstimulated Tregs (CD4+CD25+CD127-) and CD4+CD25- non-Tregs were sorted from PBMCs. From germline, CDR1 is SGHRS and CDR2 YFSETQ. V lost 0 bases to trimming and J lost 4 bases, with 7 bases between them. This CDR3 contains 14 residues. Here immunoSEQ multiplex PCR was the method, and the copy in TCRdb shows in-frame clones only, minus some. The sample holds under 85,000 clones, around nine tenths seen once. This entry comes from a study of Tregs in tolerant kidney transplant recipients. Study-level points and caveats: No direct test of biological reproducibility was done here. Changing PCR primers prevented nucleotide comparison between some patients' samples. Antigen-driven expansion was suggested because donor-specific Tregs expanded more than all Tregs in tolerant patients.

Sequencing was performed on CD4+ T cells from blood, taken before the transplant. This clonotype was obtained from a human donor who received a combined kidney and bone marrow transplant. V usage is TRBV5-1 and J usage is TRBJ1-4; no firm D call. The CDR3 nucleotides read TGCGCCAGCAGCTTGGGAGACTTTAATGAAAAACTGTTTTTT. It yields the protein CASSLGDFNEKLFF.